These T cell receptor beta chains were read from a single sample in a study of T cell repertoires in cytomegalovirus infection. TCRdb processed the reads anew with MiXCR; each CDR3 protein has one entry. The sample shows 400,000 or so distinct CDR3 sequences, about a third of them seen only once. Sequencing was performed on PBMCs. All receptors come from a human donor in good health (CMV status not recorded). Some clones in this sample may be carry-over from other donors' samples. CDR3s include the opening cysteine and the closing phenylalanine or tryptophan. D genes are given only for firm matches. Part of the rows lack a size; the others show once, few, many or a class for expanded clones.

j_gene: TRBJ2-7
d_gene: .
v_gene: TRBV3-1
abundance: .
CDR3aa: CASSPQGGYSYEQYF
CDR3nt: TGTGCCAGCAGCCCCCAAGGGGGGTACTCCTACGAGCAGTACTTC

j_gene: TRBJ1-5
d_gene: .
v_gene: TRBV19
abundance: few
CDR3aa: CASLGRFDQPQHF
CDR3nt: TGTGCCAGCCTGGGACGGTTCGATCAGCCCCAGCATTTT

j_gene: TRBJ2-2
d_gene: TRBD1
v_gene: TRBV14
abundance: many
CDR3aa: CASSRTGDYTGELFF
CDR3nt: TGTGCCAGCAGCCGGACAGGAGATTACACCGGGGAGCTGTTTTTT

j_gene: TRBJ2-2
d_gene: TRBD2
v_gene: TRBV19
abundance: few
CDR3aa: CASGTSGIRTGELFF
CDR3nt: TGTGCCAGCGGGACTAGCGGCATCAGGACCGGGGAGCTGTTTTTT

j_gene: TRBJ2-5
d_gene: TRBD1
v_gene: TRBV5-6
abundance: few
CDR3aa: CASSLGPGQGIWETQYF
CDR3nt: TGTGCCAGCAGCTTGGGACCGGGACAGGGGATTTGGGAGACCCAGTACTTC

j_gene: TRBJ1-5
d_gene: .
v_gene: TRBV6-1
abundance: few
CDR3aa: CASKYSNQPQHF
CDR3nt: TGTGCCAGCAAATATAGCAATCAGCCCCAGCATTTT

j_gene: TRBJ2-3
d_gene: .
v_gene: TRBV19
abundance: .
CDR3aa: CASSTPGGAGTDTQYF
CDR3nt: TGTGCCAGTAGTACTCCCGGGGGCGCCGGCACAGATACGCAGTATTTT

j_gene: TRBJ2-3
d_gene: TRBD2
v_gene: TRBV25-1
abundance: .
CDR3aa: CASNKAGGSDTQYF
CDR3nt: TGTGCCAGCAACAAAGCGGGGGGGTCAGATACGCAGTATTTT

j_gene: TRBJ1-1
d_gene: .
v_gene: TRBV18
abundance: .
CDR3aa: CASSPSGTEAFF
CDR3nt: TGTGCCAGCTCACCCTCGGGAACCGAAGCTTTCTTT

j_gene: TRBJ2-1
d_gene: .
v_gene: TRBV2
abundance: once
CDR3aa: CASGADGVRGPYNEQFF
CDR3nt: TGTGCCAGCGGCGCAGATGGGGTTCGGGGGCCATACAATGAGCAGTTCTTC

j_gene: TRBJ2-1
d_gene: TRBD2
v_gene: TRBV9
abundance: .
CDR3aa: CASSVGFSGGPNNEQFF
CDR3nt: TGTGCCAGCAGCGTAGGATTTAGCGGGGGGCCGAACAATGAGCAGTTCTTC

j_gene: TRBJ1-5
d_gene: .
v_gene: TRBV7-2
abundance: many
CDR3aa: CASSLVGSGEQPQHF
CDR3nt: TGTGCCAGCAGCTTAGTCGGGTCAGGTGAGCAGCCCCAGCATTTT

j_gene: TRBJ2-7
d_gene: .
v_gene: TRBV10-3
abundance: .
CDR3aa: CAISASYEQYF
CDR3nt: TGTGCCATCAGTGCATCCTACGAGCAGTACTTC

j_gene: TRBJ1-5
d_gene: TRBD1
v_gene: TRBV19
abundance: few
CDR3aa: CASTGGVTGPREPQHF
CDR3nt: TGTGCCAGTACCGGGGGGGTGACAGGGCCGAGGGAGCCCCAGCATTTT

j_gene: TRBJ2-1
d_gene: .
v_gene: TRBV19
abundance: .
CDR3aa: CASSILASYNEQFF
CDR3nt: TGTGCCAGTAGTATCCTAGCGAGCTACAATGAGCAGTTCTTC

j_gene: TRBJ1-6
d_gene: .
v_gene: TRBV7-8
abundance: .
CDR3aa: CASSLGFGDSPLHF
CDR3nt: TGTGCCAGCAGCTTAGGTTTTGGCGATTCACCCCTCCACTTT

j_gene: TRBJ2-2
d_gene: .
v_gene: TRBV20-1
abundance: .
CDR3aa: CSAERTGGANTGELFF
CDR3nt: TGCAGTGCTGAACGCACTGGGGGCGCGAACACCGGGGAGCTGTTTTTT

j_gene: TRBJ1-6
d_gene: TRBD1
v_gene: TRBV5-1
abundance: once
CDR3aa: CASSLRDRGSYNSPLHF
CDR3nt: TGCGCCAGCAGCTTGCGGGACAGGGGATCCTATAATTCACCCCTCCACTTT

j_gene: TRBJ1-1
d_gene: .
v_gene: TRBV7-2
abundance: .
CDR3aa: CAIRARGGLTEALF
CDR3nt: TGTGCCATCCGCGCGCGGGGGGGTCTCACTGAAGCTTTATTT

j_gene: TRBJ2-3
d_gene: .
v_gene: TRBV6-5
abundance: .
CDR3aa: CASKKSLTDQPYF
CDR3nt: TGTGCCAGTAAGAAATCACTCACAGATCAGCCGTATTTT

j_gene: TRBJ1-4
d_gene: TRBD1
v_gene: TRBV7-6
abundance: .
CDR3aa: CASSFEGPGGIEKLFF
CDR3nt: TGTGCCAGCAGCTTCGAGGGACCAGGGGGAATAGAAAAACTGTTTTTT

j_gene: TRBJ1-5
d_gene: .
v_gene: TRBV20-1
abundance: .
CDR3aa: CSASLGNRNQPQHF
CDR3nt: TGCAGTGCTAGTTTAGGGAATAGAAATCAGCCCCAGCATTTT

j_gene: TRBJ2-7
d_gene: TRBD1
v_gene: TRBV29-1
abundance: .
CDR3aa: CSAGTGIAYEQYF
CDR3nt: TGCAGCGCAGGGACAGGGATCGCCTACGAGCAGTACTTC

j_gene: TRBJ1-3
d_gene: .
v_gene: TRBV28
abundance: few
CDR3aa: CASTQGHTIYF
CDR3nt: TGTGCCAGCACCCAAGGCCACACCATATATTTT

j_gene: TRBJ1-6
d_gene: .
v_gene: TRBV6-1
abundance: .
CDR3aa: CASLRGVGSPLHF
CDR3nt: TGTGCCAGCCTCCGGGGGGTAGGTTCACCCCTCCACTTT

j_gene: TRBJ2-1
d_gene: TRBD1
v_gene: TRBV11-2
abundance: .
CDR3aa: CASSIPTGTGVNEQFF
CDR3nt: TGTGCCAGCAGCATACCAACCGGGACAGGGGTCAATGAGCAGTTCTTC

j_gene: TRBJ1-1
d_gene: .
v_gene: TRBV28
abundance: many
CDR3aa: CASNEGQSTEAFF
CDR3nt: TGTGCCAGCAACGAAGGACAGTCGACTGAAGCTTTCTTT

j_gene: TRBJ2-2
d_gene: TRBD2
v_gene: TRBV12-3/TRBV12-4
abundance: .
CDR3aa: CASSGLAGAPGELFF
CDR3nt: TGTGCCAGCAGTGGACTAGCGGGGGCCCCCGGGGAGCTGTTTTTT

j_gene: TRBJ1-2
d_gene: TRBD1
v_gene: TRBV6-6
abundance: many
CDR3aa: CASSYRPDRGTNYGYTF
CDR3nt: TGTGCCAGCAGTTACCGCCCGGACAGGGGGACTAACTATGGCTACACCTTC

j_gene: TRBJ1-5
d_gene: .
v_gene: TRBV15
abundance: .
CDR3aa: CATSPLYQPQHF
CDR3nt: TGTGCCACCAGCCCCCTGTATCAGCCCCAGCATTTT

j_gene: TRBJ2-5
d_gene: .
v_gene: TRBV11-1
abundance: many
CDR3aa: CASSQGGIQETQYF
CDR3nt: TGTGCCAGCAGCCAGGGGGGGATCCAAGAGACCCAGTACTTC

j_gene: TRBJ2-5
d_gene: .
v_gene: TRBV12-3/TRBV12-4
abundance: few
CDR3aa: CASSLGPRVETQYF
CDR3nt: TGTGCCAGCAGTTTAGGTCCCCGAGTTGAGACCCAGTACTTC

j_gene: TRBJ2-6
d_gene: .
v_gene: TRBV12-3/TRBV12-4
abundance: .
CDR3aa: CASSTETPVGPGANVLTF
CDR3nt: TGTGCCAGCAGTACAGAAACCCCGGTAGGTCCCGGGGCCAACGTCCTGACTTTC

j_gene: TRBJ1-1
d_gene: .
v_gene: TRBV6-1
abundance: .
CDR3aa: CASIDFYGSNTEAFF
CDR3nt: TGTGCCAGCATCGACTTCTACGGCTCGAACACTGAAGCTTTCTTT

j_gene: TRBJ2-3
d_gene: .
v_gene: TRBV6-2/TRBV6-3
abundance: few
CDR3aa: CASSYLAGRDTQYF
CDR3nt: TGTGCCAGCAGTTACCTGGCAGGGCGGGATACGCAGTATTTT

j_gene: TRBJ2-5
d_gene: .
v_gene: TRBV27
abundance: .
CDR3aa: CASSHRRQETQYF
CDR3nt: TGTGCCAGCAGTCACAGGAGACAAGAGACCCAGTACTTC

j_gene: TRBJ2-1
d_gene: .
v_gene: TRBV19
abundance: .
CDR3aa: CAIRTDRSSYNEQFF
CDR3nt: TGTGCCATTAGAACAGATCGTAGCTCCTACAATGAGCAGTTCTTC

j_gene: TRBJ2-5
d_gene: .
v_gene: TRBV5-1
abundance: .
CDR3aa: CASREQGSRETQYF
CDR3nt: TGCGCCAGCAGGGAACAAGGGAGTCGGGAGACCCAGTACTTC

j_gene: TRBJ2-7
d_gene: .
v_gene: TRBV6-2/TRBV6-3
abundance: .
CDR3aa: CASSFPRQPYEQYF
CDR3nt: TGTGCCAGCAGTTTTCCAAGACAACCGTACGAGCAGTACTTC

j_gene: TRBJ2-3
d_gene: TRBD1
v_gene: TRBV7-4
abundance: .
CDR3aa: CASSQPTGGSDTQYF
CDR3nt: TGTGCCAGCAGTCAACCTACAGGGGGCAGTGATACGCAGTATTTT

j_gene: TRBJ2-7
d_gene: .
v_gene: TRBV20-1
abundance: .
CDR3aa: CSARERTNYEQYF
CDR3nt: TGCAGTGCTAGAGAACGGACCAACTACGAGCAGTACTTC

j_gene: TRBJ1-2
d_gene: TRBD1
v_gene: TRBV20-1
abundance: .
CDR3aa: CLTGNYCYTF
CDR3nt: TGCCTGACAGGGAACTATTGCTACACCTTC

j_gene: TRBJ2-3
d_gene: .
v_gene: TRBV29-1
abundance: .
CDR3aa: CSVARGGTTDTQYF
CDR3nt: TGCAGCGTTGCGAGGGGGGGCACCACAGATACGCAGTATTTT

j_gene: TRBJ1-5
d_gene: .
v_gene: TRBV28
abundance: few
CDR3aa: CASSLTLTGNQPQHF
CDR3nt: TGTGCCAGCAGTTTGACACTAACGGGCAATCAGCCCCAGCATTTT

j_gene: TRBJ2-3
d_gene: .
v_gene: TRBV7-9
abundance: few
CDR3aa: CASSLPGSGTDTQYF
CDR3nt: TGTGCCAGCAGCTTACCAGGCTCGGGCACAGATACGCAGTATTTT

j_gene: TRBJ1-3
d_gene: TRBD1
v_gene: TRBV7-6
abundance: few
CDR3aa: CASSLTTGSGLGSGNTIYF
CDR3nt: TGTGCCAGCAGCTTAACGACAGGGTCGGGCTTAGGCTCTGGAAACACCATATATTTT

j_gene: TRBJ2-5
d_gene: TRBD2
v_gene: TRBV20-1
abundance: .
CDR3aa: CSAGGGGGQETQYF
CDR3nt: TGCAGTGCAGGGGGCGGGGGGGGCCAAGAGACCCAGTACTTC

j_gene: TRBJ2-1
d_gene: .
v_gene: TRBV6-6
abundance: .
CDR3aa: CASSSGVYEQFF
CDR3nt: TGTGCCAGCAGTTCGGGGGTATATGAGCAGTTCTTC

j_gene: TRBJ1-2
d_gene: TRBD1
v_gene: TRBV7-2
abundance: .
CDR3aa: CASSGDRVSGYTF
CDR3nt: TGTGCCAGCAGCGGGGACAGGGTCTCTGGCTACACCTTC

j_gene: TRBJ2-3
d_gene: .
v_gene: TRBV7-9
abundance: few
CDR3aa: CASSPPGSPSTDTQYF
CDR3nt: TGTGCCAGCAGCCCTCCGGGTAGTCCCAGCACAGATACGCAGTATTTT

j_gene: TRBJ2-5
d_gene: .
v_gene: TRBV7-9
abundance: few
CDR3aa: CASIENGPSAKETQYF
CDR3nt: TGTGCCAGCATCGAAAACGGGCCTAGCGCGAAGGAGACCCAGTACTTC

j_gene: TRBJ1-2
d_gene: .
v_gene: TRBV6-1
abundance: few
CDR3aa: CASTMDSYGYTF
CDR3nt: TGTGCCAGCACCATGGACAGTTATGGCTACACCTTC

j_gene: TRBJ1-4
d_gene: .
v_gene: TRBV6-1
abundance: .
CDR3aa: CASTSRNEKLFF
CDR3nt: TGTGCCAGCACGTCAAGGAATGAAAAACTGTTTTTT

j_gene: TRBJ2-5
d_gene: .
v_gene: TRBV4-2
abundance: few
CDR3aa: CASSQHSGVGETQYF
CDR3nt: TGTGCCAGCAGCCAACACTCAGGGGTTGGTGAGACCCAGTACTTC

j_gene: TRBJ2-6
d_gene: .
v_gene: TRBV6-2/TRBV6-3
abundance: .
CDR3aa: CASSYRPSGANVLTF
CDR3nt: TGTGCCAGCAGTTACCGACCCTCTGGGGCCAACGTCCTGACTTTC

j_gene: TRBJ1-1
d_gene: TRBD1
v_gene: TRBV25-1
abundance: .
CDR3aa: CASSPRPGTGGAGTEAFF
CDR3nt: TGTGCCAGCAGTCCACGTCCCGGGACAGGGGGCGCGGGAACTGAAGCTTTCTTT

j_gene: TRBJ2-5
d_gene: TRBD2
v_gene: TRBV2
abundance: .
CDR3aa: CAYSGAVQETQYF
CDR3nt: TGTGCCTATAGCGGGGCAGTCCAAGAGACCCAGTACTTC